A single sample gave rise to the 28 T cell receptor beta chains below, sequenced in a study of post-analysis software for immune sequencing data. The library was made from cDNA and included unique molecular identifiers. MiXCR, run by TCRdb on the PCR reads, gives a single entry per CDR3 protein. The sample contains about 160,000 distinct CDR3 sequences, around 34% of which appear only once. Sequencing used blood, obtained after autologous hematopoietic stem cell transplantation. The receptors shown here come from a girl aged 5 to 17 with multiple sclerosis.

The V and J genes are TRBV20-1 and TRBJ2-7, with D possibly being TRBD1 or TRBD2 (5 bases each). The germline gives CDR1 DFQATT, CDR2 SNEGSKA (reference sequence). The CDR3 sequence is 19 residues long. Trimming stripped 1 base from V and 2 bases from J, with 27 bases between. This CDR3 is CSARAFPLTRGARAYEQYF. The CDR3 nucleotides are TGCAGTGCTAGAGCATTTCCCTTGACCCGAGGGGCTAGAGCCTACGAGCAGTACTTC.

The sample holds a few counts of this clonotype. The V and J genes are TRBV4-3 and TRBJ2-1, with 9 nucleotides matching TRBD2. Germline CDR1 is LGHNA and CDR2 is YSLEER. V was pared by 3 bases and J by 6 bases, with 18 bases of the junction left unmatched. The CDR3 has 19 residues. This chain's CDR3 is CASSQGGSRASGNCNEQFF. DNA for the CDR3: TGCGCCAGCAGCCAGGGGGGCAGCCGGGCTAGCGGGAATTGCAATGAGCAGTTCTTC.

V and J are TRBV3-1 and TRBJ2-5; D might be TRBD1 (5 bases). The CDR3 has 15 residues. Germline assignment: CDR1 LGHDT and CDR2 YNNKEL (reference sequence). The V gene lost 0 bases and the J gene lost 5 bases, with 13 bases spanning the gap. This CDR3 reads CASSQEGAGVETQYF. The CDR3 DNA follows: TGTGCCAGCAGCCAAGAAGGGGCAGGAGTGGAGACCCAGTACTTC.

Only a few counts were recorded for this clonotype. This chain's CDR3 is CSVDLAGVGNEQFF. The CDR3, as DNA: TGCAGCGTTGATCTAGCGGGAGTTGGGAATGAGCAGTTCTTC. The chain links TRBV29-1 to TRBJ2-1; 10 positions match TRBD2. The CDR3 extends over 14 amino acids. CDR1 and CDR2 (germline): SQVTM, ANQGSEA. J gave up 7 bases and V 3 bases, and 6 bases lay outside the gene matches.

V is TRBV12-3 or TRBV12-4 and J is TRBJ2-5, with D maybe TRBD2 (6 bases). V was trimmed by 7 bases and J by 7 bases, leaving 13 bases between them. The CDR3 has 12 residues. The CDR3: CASTLSGATQYF. The CDR3 region has the DNA TGTGCCAGCACCCTTAGCGGTGCGACCCAGTACTTC.

The table lists this clonotype with many counts. This sequence joins TRBV7-3 and TRBJ2-3; D gene unclear. Germline CDR1 is SGHTA and CDR2 is FQGTGA. V was trimmed by 5 bases and J by 0 bases, leaving 9 bases between them. The CDR3 is 14 amino acids. The DNA of the CDR3 is TGTGCCAGCAGCCCTTCCCATAGCACAGATACGCAGTATTTT. Translated: CASSPSHSTDTQYF.

This clonotype came up many times. The chain recombines TRBV20-1 with TRBJ2-1; 10 bases align to TRBD2. This CDR3 contains 14 residues. Per germline, CDR1 DFQATT and CDR2 SNEGSKA (reference sequence). J lost 4 bases, V lost 3 bases, and 3 bases had no gene match. The CDR3 sequence is CSASPAGGYNEQFF. The CDR3 region has the DNA TGCAGTGCTAGCCCAGCGGGAGGGTACAATGAGCAGTTCTTC.

V usage is TRBV20-1 and J usage is TRBJ1-5; 12 bases are shared with TRBD1. This CDR3 comprises 16 residues. The J segment lost 6 bases and the V segment lost 6 bases, leaving 12 bases of the junction unmatched. Germline loops: CDR1 DFQATT, CDR2 SNEGSKA (reference sequence). CDR3 nucleotides: TGCAGTGCCCTCGGGCGGGGACAGGGGGCGGGTCAGCCCCAGCATTTT. Translation: CSALGRGQGAGQPQHF.

This rearrangement joins TRBV28 to TRBJ2-5, with 11 bases that match TRBD2. Trimming cost V 4 bases and J 2 bases; bases outside gene matches: 3. The CDR3 is made up of 15 amino acids. Germline-derived CDR1 and CDR2 are MDHEN and SYDVKM. CDR3 sequence: CASSSIAGGQETQYF. The DNA for the CDR3 is TGTGCCAGCAGTTCTATAGCGGGAGGGCAAGAGACCCAGTACTTC.

The chain couples TRBV27 to TRBJ1-5; D not resolved. CDR1 MNHEY and CDR2 SMNVEV come from the germline V gene (reference sequence). This CDR3 has 14 amino acids. V was shortened by 2 bases and J by 2 bases, with 7 bases between the two germline ends. This CDR3 is CASSLGQRNQPQHF. The CDR3 DNA is TGTGCCAGCAGTTTAGGGCAGCGCAATCAGCCCCAGCATTTT.

This clonotype was counted only a few times. The CDR3 DNA is TGTGCCAGCAGTTTATTTTCTGGCAGGGGCGGAATCTACAAGCAGTACTTC. Translating it yields CASSLFSGRGGIYKQYF. This chain uses TRBV12-3 or TRBV12-4 with TRBJ2-4; a possible D gene is TRBD1 (6 bases). The CDR3 consists of 17 residues. V shed 2 bases and J shed 13 bases, with 27 bases lying between them.

This clonotype was seen only a few times. This rearrangement joins TRBV5-6 to TRBJ2-5; weak D call: TRBD2 (5 bases). The germline V gene has CDR1 SGHDT and CDR2 YYEEEE. The CDR3 extends over 15 amino acids. The V gene lost 0 bases and the J gene lost 1 base, with 10 bases spanning the gap. Written as DNA, the CDR3 is TGTGCCAGCAGCTTGGAGCCGGGGAGCCAAGAGACCCAGTACTTC. Translated, it gives CASSLEPGSQETQYF.

The genes are TRBV20-1 and TRBJ2-5; unclear D gene. This CDR3 has 11 amino acids. CDR1 DFQATT and CDR2 SNEGSKA come from the germline V gene (reference sequence). V lost 6 bases and J lost 11, with 16 bases in between. The CDR3 is CSARADNEQYF. CDR3 coding DNA: TGCAGTGCAAGGGCCGACAATGAGCAGTACTTC.

This clonotype showed up just a few times. The chain employs TRBV7-9 and TRBJ2-3; 13 bases fit TRBD2. Looked up from germline, CDR1 is SEHNR and CDR2 is FQNEAQ (reference sequence). The CDR3 is made up of 20 amino acids. V trimming: 5 bases; J trimming: 3 bases; junction bases outside the gene matches: 17. CDR3 coding DNA: TGTGCCAGCAGCCCGAGTACGGGACTAGCGGGAAAGCTCCGGACAGATACGCAGTATTTT. Residues: CASSPSTGLAGKLRTDTQYF.

The chain has TRBV27 and TRBJ1-2; possibly TRBD1 for D (6 bases). Trimming left V 6 bases short and J 8 bases short, with 16 bases between. CDR1 is MNHEY and CDR2 is SMNVEV in the germline V gene (reference sequence). This CDR3 has 13 residues. The CDR3 here is CASRPTTGLGYTF. The CDR3 DNA sequence: TGTGCCAGCAGACCGACTACAGGGTTGGGCTACACCTTC.

This clonotype was seen at least ten times. The chain has TRBV30 and TRBJ2-5, with D uncertain. The CDR3 is made up of 14 amino acids. V dropped 2 bases and J dropped 5 bases, with 15 bases sitting between them. Germline loops: CDR1 GTSNPN, CDR2 SVGIG (reference sequence). The CDR3 DNA reads TGTGCCTGGAGTTCCGACCTAGACACGGAGACCCAGTACTTC. This codes for CAWSSDLDTETQYF.

This clonotype was seen a handful of times. The rearrangement links TRBV12-3 or TRBV12-4 to TRBJ2-1; 15 bases map to TRBD2. The CDR3 covers 18 residues. Trimming cost V 5 bases and J 1 base; bases outside gene matches: 6. In DNA form, the CDR3 reads TGTGCCAGCAGTCGGACTAGCGGGAGGGTTCTATCCTACAATGAGCAGTTCTTC. Translated, it gives CASSRTSGRVLSYNEQFF.

This chain connects TRBV6-6 to TRBJ2-7; 10 nucleotides line up with TRBD1. The ends lost 6 bases at V and 7 bases at J; junction bases unmatched: 12. This CDR3 contains 15 residues. Germline CDR1 reads MNHNY; CDR2 reads SVGAGI (reference sequence). The CDR3 DNA is TGTGCCAGCAGCGGGCCCGGGACAGGGGTTCAAGAGCAGTACTTC. Translating it yields CASSGPGTGVQEQYF.

This rearrangement joins TRBV18 to TRBJ2-1; 7 nucleotides match TRBD1. This CDR3 region has 16 residues. Trimming cost V 3 bases and J 9 bases; bases outside gene matches: 14. In germline, CDR1 is KGHSH, CDR2 LQKENI. Written as DNA, the CDR3 is TGTGCCAGCTCACCGTACTACAGGGGCAGTAACGCTGAGCAGTTCTTC. This encodes CASSPYYRGSNAEQFF.

The chain joins TRBV5-8 to TRBJ1-2, with D tentatively TRBD1 (6 bases). Per the germline V gene, CDR1 is SGHTS and CDR2 is YDEGEE. V was pared by 1 base and J by 4 bases, with 8 bases between. There are 13 residues in the CDR3. DNA for the CDR3: TGTGCCAGCAGCTTGCGGGGGCTCTATGGCTACACCTTC. As protein: CASSLRGLYGYTF.

This sequence joins TRBV11-2 and TRBJ2-3, with 7 bases that match TRBD2. Per germline, CDR1 SGHAT and CDR2 FQNNGV. V trimming: 5 bases; J trimming: 5 bases; junction bases outside the gene matches: 13. This CDR3 region has 16 residues. The DNA for the CDR3 is TGTGCCAGCAGCCCCAATCCACCTCCGGGGGGAGATACGCAGTATTTT. Encoded protein: CASSPNPPPGGDTQYF.

This clonotype was seen only once. The chain joins TRBV7-8 to TRBJ2-5, with D perhaps matching TRBD2 (5 bases). The better agreement between TRBJ2-7 and the DNA end casts doubt on the J call. Germline CDR1 and CDR2: SGHVS and FQNEAQ. This CDR3 is built from 14 residues. The CDR3 spells CASSPSEGPYEQYF. The CDR3 nucleotides read TGTGCCAGCAGCCCCTCCGAGGGTCCCTACGAGCAGTACTTC.

This clonotype was seen more than once but under ten times. The V gene is TRBV4-3, the J gene TRBJ2-4; D is possibly TRBD1 or TRBD2 (6 bases each). Germline CDR1 is LGHNA and CDR2 is YSLEER. CDR3 length: 17 residues. Trimming pared 0 bases from V and 9 bases from J, leaving 21 bases between. The CDR3 DNA reads TGCGCCAGCAGCCAAGATTCTTCGGGGGCGGGTAACCTCATTCAGTACTTC. Translated: CASSQDSSGAGNLIQYF.

The V call is TRBV15, the J call TRBJ2-1, with 12 bases identical to TRBD1. The V segment lost 1 base and the J segment 5 bases; nucleotides outside the gene matches: 12. The CDR3 is 19 residues long. Germline CDR1 and CDR2: LNHNV and YYDKDF (reference sequence). The CDR3 region is CATSRGLGGTGGRNNEQFF. For the CDR3, the DNA is TGTGCCACCAGCAGAGGCCTCGGCGGGACAGGGGGCCGAAACAATGAGCAGTTCTTC.

This clonotype was picked up a small number of times. V and J are TRBV6-1 and TRBJ2-1; 10 bases map to TRBD2. This CDR3 has 18 amino acids. With 6 bases clipped from V and 10 bases from J, the junction kept 21 bases outside the gene matches. The germline gives CDR1 MNHNS, CDR2 SASEGT. CDR3 sequence (DNA): TGTGCCAGCAGGACAGGGGAAGGAGCGGGAGGGCGTTTCCGGGAGCAGTTCTTC. It is translated as CASRTGEGAGGRFREQFF.

The table lists this clonotype with many counts. The chain has TRBV28 and TRBJ2-5; D is perhaps TRBD2 (7 bases). The V and J ends lost 0 bases and 4 bases respectively, with 15 bases between them. The CDR3 is made up of 16 amino acids. Germline V CDR1 and CDR2: MDHEN, SYDVKM. As DNA, the CDR3 is TGTGCCAGCAGTTTATGGGGGGGGGGCTCTGGAGAGACCCAGTACTTC. Encoded protein: CASSLWGGGSGETQYF.

In the case of this clonotype: This may be a read error, as it is one base from a much larger clone. The genes are TRBV7-9 and TRBJ1-4; D remains ambiguous. The CDR3 spans 12 residues. Trimming left V 5 bases short and J 7 bases short, with 8 bases between. Germline CDR1 reads SEHNR; CDR2 reads FQNEAQ (reference sequence). DNA of the CDR3: TGTGCCAGCAGCCTACTGGGTGAAAAACTGTTTTTT. Amino acid sequence: CASSLLGEKLFF. The full variable domain, in which reference TRBV7-9 and TRBJ1-4 provide the parts outside the CDR3, is DTGVSQNPRHKITKRGQNVTFRCDPISEHNRLYWYRQTLGQGPEFLTYFQNEAQLEKSRLLSDRFSAERPKGSFSTLEIQRTEQGDSAMYLCASSLLGEKLFFGSGTQLSVL.

The chain's CDR3 is CASSWGGQGSYEQYF. In nucleotides, the CDR3 is TGTGCCAGCAGCTGGGGGGGACAGGGAAGCTACGAGCAGTACTTC. The gene calls are TRBV7-2 and TRBJ2-5; 9 bases match TRBD1. The tail of the sequence fits TRBJ2-7 better, so the J call may be wrong. CDR1 is SGHTA and CDR2 is FQGNSA in the germline V gene. CDR3 size: 15 residues.